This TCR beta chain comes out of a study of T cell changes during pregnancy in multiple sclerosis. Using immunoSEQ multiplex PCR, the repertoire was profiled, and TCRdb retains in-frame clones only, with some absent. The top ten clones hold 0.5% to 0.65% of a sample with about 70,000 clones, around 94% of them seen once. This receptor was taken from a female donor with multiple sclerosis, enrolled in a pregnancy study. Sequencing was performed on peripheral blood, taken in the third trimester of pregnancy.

CDR3 sequence reads: CASSLLDRDDSPLHF. The CDR3, as DNA: TGTGCCAGCTCACTGCTAGACAGGGACGATTCACCCCTCCACTTT. The chain has TRBV18 and TRBJ1-6; 7 nucleotides agree with TRBD1. The ends lost 4 bases at V and 8 bases at J; junction bases unmatched: 8. The CDR3 contains 15 residues. Germline V CDR1 and CDR2: KGHSH, LQKENI.